A single sample gave rise to the 9 T cell receptor beta chains below, sequenced in a study of T cell responses to AZD1222 COVID-19 vaccine. Profiling relied on immunoSEQ multiplex PCR, and the TCRdb table lists in-frame clones only, not all of them. The sample has 130,000 or so clones; roughly 93% are singletons. The source was peripheral blood, collected on day 0 of MenACWY control vaccination. These receptors all come from an adult in good health.

J is TRBJ2-1 and V is TRBV9; a possible D gene is TRBD2 (6 bases). Germline assignment: CDR1 SGDLS and CDR2 YYNGEE. The V and J ends lost 4 bases and 10 bases respectively, with 15 bases between them. The CDR3 is 13 residues long. The CDR3 region has the DNA TGTGCCAGCAGCTTCCTTAGCGGCCGGGAGCAGTTCTTC. The encoded protein is CASSFLSGREQFF.

CDR3 loop: CASSSGGEGGYGYTF. DNA of the CDR3: TGTGCCAGCAGCTCCGGAGGGGAGGGGGGCTATGGCTACACCTTC. This chain links TRBV5-4 with TRBJ1-2; TRBD1 is a possible D gene (6 bases). V was shortened by 3 bases and J by 4 bases, with 16 bases between the two germline ends. The CDR3 sequence is 15 residues long. The germline gives CDR1 SGHNT, CDR2 YYREEE (reference sequence).

The chain joins TRBV23-1 to TRBJ1-5; no reliable D call. TRBV23-1 is classed as an ORF, of uncertain function. CDR3 length: 11 residues. V lost 7 bases and J lost 7, with 8 bases in between. This CDR3 reads CASTREQPQHF. The CDR3 DNA is TGCGCCAGCACCCGAGAACAGCCCCAGCATTTT.

The chain is built from TRBV5-1 and TRBJ1-1; 7 bases line up with TRBD1. Trimming removed 5 bases from V and 1 base from J; junction bases left unmatched: 5. CDR3 length: 14 amino acids. The germline CDR1 and CDR2 sequences are SGHRS and YFSETQ. DNA of the CDR3: TGCGCCAGCAGGGTACAGGGGCGGAACACTGAAGCTTTCTTT. Amino acids: CASRVQGRNTEAFF.

The chain has TRBV6-5 and TRBJ2-3; no reliable D call. The CDR3 is made up of 11 amino acids. Trimming pared 1 base from V and 10 bases from J, leaving 6 bases between. The germline gives CDR1 MNHEY, CDR2 SVGAGI. This CDR3 is CASSYYRPQYF. CDR3 nucleotides: TGTGCCAGCAGTTACTATCGGCCGCAGTATTTT.

The V gene is TRBV2, the J gene TRBJ1-2; D is unresolved. The CDR3 runs 14 residues. Germline V gene sequence: CDR1 SNHLY, CDR2 FYNNEI. Trimming pared 3 bases from V and 7 bases from J, leaving 15 bases between. In nucleotides, the CDR3 is TGTGCCAGCAGTGAGGTCGGGAGGAACGCTGGCTACACCTTC. Encoded protein: CASSEVGRNAGYTF.

The chain employs TRBV5-3 and TRBJ2-7; 7 nucleotides agree with TRBD1. TRBV5-3 is marked as an open reading frame, function uncertain. V lost 3 bases to trimming and J lost 2 bases; unmatched junction nucleotides: 2. The CDR3 consists of 13 residues. The CDR3 here is CARSYQGAYEQYF. CDR3 sequence (DNA): TGTGCCAGAAGCTACCAGGGGGCCTACGAGCAGTACTTC.

This clone appeared a single time. The chain recombines TRBV19 with TRBJ1-3, with D possibly matching TRBD1 (5 bases). V was shortened by 6 bases and J by 2 bases, with 11 bases between the two germline ends. CDR3 length: 14 residues. Germline lookup yields CDR1 LNHDA and CDR2 SQIVND (reference sequence). The CDR3 here is CASRDNIPGNTIYF. The CDR3 DNA reads as TGTGCCAGTAGGGACAACATCCCTGGAAACACCATATATTTT. Full variable domain (remainder filled in from reference TRBV19 and TRBJ1-3): DGGITQSPKYLFRKEGQNVTLSCEQNLNHDAMYWYRQDPGQGLRLIYYSQIVNDFQKGDIAEGYSVSREKKESFPLTVTSAQKNPTAFYLCASRDNIPGNTIYFGEGSWLTVV.

The chain has TRBV19 and TRBJ1-6; tentatively, D is TRBD1 (5 bases). Trimming pared 3 bases from V and 7 bases from J, leaving 22 bases between. This CDR3 contains 18 residues. CDR1 and CDR2 from the germline V gene are LNHDA and SQIVND (reference sequence). The CDR3 DNA reads TGTGCCAGTAGTATCGACCCCAGGGCCCTCGGCGGAAATTCACCCCTCCACTTT. This sequence encodes CASSIDPRALGGNSPLHF.